This T cell receptor beta chain was recovered during a study of early T cells in non-severe SARS-CoV-2 infection. At least ten counts were recorded for this clonotype. TCRdb re-analysed the 5' RACE reads in MiXCR, keeping a single row per CDR3 protein. Of some 80,000 distinct CDR3 sequences listed, roughly 13% were seen once; the top ten hold about 1.5%. Germline lookup yields CDR1 SQVTM and CDR2 ANQGSEA. The V end was cut by 7 bases, the J end by 8 bases, with 18 bases between. The CDR3 sequence is 13 residues long. This clonotype originated in an adult who was a healthcare worker with PCR-confirmed SARS-CoV-2 infection or an uninfected control (not recorded which). Sequenced sample: whole blood. V gene TRBV29-1 combines with J gene TRBJ2-1, with D tentatively TRBD1 (6 bases). The CDR3 DNA sequence: TGCAGCGGGGGGCTACCCGCCGGGGATGAGCAGTTCTTC. Translation gives CSGGLPAGDEQFF.